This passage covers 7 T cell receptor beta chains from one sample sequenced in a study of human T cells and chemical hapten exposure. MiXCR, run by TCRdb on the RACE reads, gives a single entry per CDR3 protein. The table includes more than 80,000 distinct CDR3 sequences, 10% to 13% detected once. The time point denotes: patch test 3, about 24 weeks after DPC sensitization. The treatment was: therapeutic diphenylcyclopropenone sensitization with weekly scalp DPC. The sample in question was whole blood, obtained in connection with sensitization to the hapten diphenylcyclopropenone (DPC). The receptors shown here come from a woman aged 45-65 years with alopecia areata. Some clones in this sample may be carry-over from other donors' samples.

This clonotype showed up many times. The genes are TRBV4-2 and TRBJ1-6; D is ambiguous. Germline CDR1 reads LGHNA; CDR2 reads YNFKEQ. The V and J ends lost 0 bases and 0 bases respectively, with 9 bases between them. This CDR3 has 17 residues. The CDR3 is CASSQDGPSSYNSPLHF. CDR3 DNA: TGTGCCAGCAGCCAAGATGGCCCAAGCTCCTATAATTCACCCCTCCACTTT.

The CDR3 DNA is TGTGCCGTCACAGGGAAGGGGGTTCCGCCCTACGAGCAGTACTTC. Protein product: CAVTGKGVPPYEQYF. The rearrangement uses TRBV21-1 and TRBJ2-7; the D call in the table, TRBD1, was not verified against the DNA. TRBV21-1 is shown as a pseudogene. The CDR3 length is 15 residues.

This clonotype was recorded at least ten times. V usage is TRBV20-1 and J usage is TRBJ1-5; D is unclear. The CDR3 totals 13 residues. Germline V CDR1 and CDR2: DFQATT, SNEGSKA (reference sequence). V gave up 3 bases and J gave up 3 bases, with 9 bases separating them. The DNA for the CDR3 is TGCAGTGCTAGTTACCAGGACAATCAGCCCCAGCATTTT. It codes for CSASYQDNQPQHF.

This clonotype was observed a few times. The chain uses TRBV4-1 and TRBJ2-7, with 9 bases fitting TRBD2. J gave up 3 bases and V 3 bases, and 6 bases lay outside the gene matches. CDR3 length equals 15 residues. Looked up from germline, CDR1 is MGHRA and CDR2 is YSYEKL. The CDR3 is CASSQDLAGYYEQYF. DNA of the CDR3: TGCGCCAGCAGCCAGGACCTAGCGGGGTACTACGAGCAGTACTTC.

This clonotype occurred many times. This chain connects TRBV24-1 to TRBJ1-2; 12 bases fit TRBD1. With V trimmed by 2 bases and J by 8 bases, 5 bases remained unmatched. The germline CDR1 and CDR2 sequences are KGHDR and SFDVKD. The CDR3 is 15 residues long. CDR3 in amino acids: CATSDSGQGARGYTF. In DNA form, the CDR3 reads TGTGCCACCAGTGATTCGGGACAGGGGGCGCGAGGCTACACCTTC.

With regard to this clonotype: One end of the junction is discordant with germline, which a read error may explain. CDR3 sequence reads: CSVEEGGSPYEQYF. CDR3 DNA sequence: TGCAGCGTCGAAGAAGGGGGAAGCCCCTACGAGCAGTACTTC. J is TRBJ2-7 and V is TRBV29-1; tentatively, D is TRBD1 (6 bases). Per the germline V gene, CDR1 is SQVTM and CDR2 is ANQGSEA. CDR3 length: 14 amino acids.

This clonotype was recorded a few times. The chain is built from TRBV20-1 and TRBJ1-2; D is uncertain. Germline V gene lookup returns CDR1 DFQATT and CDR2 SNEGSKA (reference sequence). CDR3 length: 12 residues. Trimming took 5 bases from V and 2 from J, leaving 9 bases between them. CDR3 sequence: CSARTENYGYTF. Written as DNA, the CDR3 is TGCAGTGCTCGGACGGAGAACTATGGCTACACCTTC.